One sample yielded the 24 T cell receptor beta chains listed below, sequenced in a study of blood T cell repertoires in COVID-19. Repertoires were generated with immunoSEQ multiplex PCR, while TCRdb's copy carries only in-frame clones and drops some. The repertoire has about 300,000 clones, 70% to 90% of them found once; the top ten carry 9.4%. Input material: peripheral blood. The receptors shown here come from a man between 18 and 35 years old with active or convalescent COVID-19.

V is TRBV5-1 and J is TRBJ2-2; 8 bases map to TRBD2. The CDR3 is 17 amino acids. V was clipped by 4 bases and J by 4 bases; unmatched bases: 12. CDR1 and CDR2 (germline): SGHRS, YFSETQ. This CDR3 reads CASSPGTGGASTGELFF. The DNA for the CDR3 is TGCGCCAGCAGCCCCGGCACCGGGGGGGCGAGCACCGGGGAGCTGTTTTTT.

Written as DNA, the CDR3 is TGTGCCAGCAGCTCCCTAGTTAGGGGGCGAAGCGGGGAGCTGTTTTTT. Its translation is CASSSLVRGRSGELFF. This chain joins TRBV7-2 and TRBJ2-2, with 7 bases matching TRBD1. The V segment lost 4 bases and the J segment 7 bases; nucleotides outside the gene matches: 12. CDR1 SGHTA and CDR2 FQGNSA come from the germline V gene. The CDR3 covers 16 residues.

This clone appeared a few times. The V call is TRBV7-9, the J call TRBJ1-1; 11 bases fit TRBD1. Germline lookup yields CDR1 SEHNR and CDR2 FQNEAQ (reference sequence). The CDR3 loop spans 15 amino acids. V lost 6 bases, J lost 5 bases, and 8 bases stayed unmatched. This CDR3 reads CASSNRDRGWTEAFF. CDR3 sequence (DNA): TGTGCCAGCAGTAACCGGGACAGGGGGTGGACTGAAGCTTTCTTT. The variable domain in full, with the rest retrieved from reference TRBV7-9 and TRBJ1-1, is DTGVSQNPRHKITKRGQNVTFRCDPISEHNRLYWYRQTLGQGPEFLTYFQNEAQLEKSRLLSDRFSAERPKGSFSTLEIQRTEQGDSAMYLCASSNRDRGWTEAFFGQGTRLTVV.

The genes are TRBV7-9 and TRBJ1-2, with TRBD1 identical over 9 bases. There are 19 residues in the CDR3. The ends lost 7 bases at V and 1 base at J; junction bases unmatched: 19. CDR1 and CDR2 from the germline V gene are SEHNR and FQNEAQ (reference sequence). The CDR3 here is CASISPRWGQGFHNYGYTF. The CDR3 DNA sequence: TGTGCCAGCATCTCACCCCGATGGGGACAGGGCTTCCATAACTATGGCTACACCTTC.

The chain has TRBV5-1 and TRBJ1-4; maybe TRBD1 (5 bases). CDR3 length: 15 residues. V was cut by 3 bases and J by 8 bases, with 17 bases left in between. The germline V gene encodes CDR1 SGHRS and CDR2 YFSETQ. The CDR3 protein is CASSYSGGGDEKLFF. In DNA, the CDR3 is TGCGCCAGCAGCTACTCCGGGGGTGGTGACGAAAAACTGTTTTTT.

The chain couples TRBV6-1 to TRBJ2-7; D call uncertain. The CDR3 runs 14 residues. Trimming left V 0 bases short and J 2 bases short, with 8 bases between. CDR1 and CDR2 (germline): MNHNS, SASEGT. DNA for the CDR3: TGTGCCAGCAGTGAAGCGTCGTTCCCCTACGAGCAGTACTTC. It specifies CASSEASFPYEQYF.

The chain is built from TRBV6-5 and TRBJ2-2, with 7 bases aligning to TRBD1. The ends lost 6 bases at V and 5 bases at J; junction bases unmatched: 9. CDR1 and CDR2 (germline): MNHEY, SVGAGI. CDR3 size: 15 residues. CDR3 sequence: CASSELTGSTGELFF. The CDR3 DNA is TGTGCCAGCAGCGAGTTGACAGGGTCTACCGGGGAGCTGTTTTTT.

The V call is TRBV9, the J call TRBJ2-1; a weak D match, TRBD2 (6 bases). V was shortened by 2 bases and J by 3 bases, with 12 bases between the two germline ends. CDR3 length: 15 residues. CDR1 is SGDLS, CDR2 YYNGEE, per germline. The DNA for the CDR3 is TGTGCCAGCAGCGTTAGAGGGGAGGACTACAATGAGCAGTTCTTC. Translation: CASSVRGEDYNEQFF.

This clone has a single count. This sequence joins TRBV19 and TRBJ1-2, with TRBD1 matching 8 bases. V shed 8 bases and J 2 bases; nucleotides not matched to a gene: 4. The CDR3 is 13 residues long. Germline-derived CDR1 and CDR2 are LNHDA and SQIVND (reference sequence). CDR3 sequence reads: CASRTGLNYGYTF. The CDR3 bases are TGTGCCAGTCGGACAGGGTTGAACTATGGCTACACCTTC.

V gene TRBV6-1 combines with J gene TRBJ1-1; D perhaps matches TRBD1 (5 bases). V shed 2 bases and J shed 3 bases, with 13 bases lying between them. Germline CDR1 MNHNS, CDR2 SASEGT. This CDR3 spans 15 amino acids. Here the CDR3 DNA reads TGTGCCAGCAGTGAAAGTTGGGTCAGGGACACTGAAGCTTTCTTT. This sequence encodes CASSESWVRDTEAFF.

The V gene is TRBV11-2, the J gene TRBJ1-1; TRBD1 might be the D (6 bases). Germline loops: CDR1 SGHAT, CDR2 FQNNGV. Trimming took off 1 base at V and 9 bases at J, with 12 bases between the two ends. The CDR3 runs 13 residues. The CDR3 nucleotides are TGTGCCAGCAGCTTAGTAAGGCGGGGGCAAGCTTTCTTT. Amino acid sequence: CASSLVRRGQAFF. Filled out from reference TRBV11-2 and TRBJ1-1, the complete variable domain reads EAGVAQSPRYKIIEKRQSVAFWCNPISGHATLYWYQQILGQGPKLLIQFQNNGVVDDSQLPKDRFSAERLKGVDSTLKIQPAKLEDSAVYLCASSLVRRGQAFFGQGTRLTVV.

The rearrangement uses TRBV9 and TRBJ1-1, with D possibly TRBD1 on 5 matching bases. Germline V gives CDR1 SGDLS, CDR2 YYNGEE. The CDR3 is 15 residues long. V lost 0 bases to trimming and J lost 4 bases, with 13 bases between them. The chain's CDR3 is CASSVVLGRGTEAFF. The CDR3 DNA reads as TGTGCCAGCAGCGTAGTGCTGGGGCGCGGCACTGAAGCTTTCTTT.

This chain uses TRBV7-2 with TRBJ2-5; D is undetermined. CDR1 SGHTA and CDR2 FQGNSA come from the germline V gene. Trimming took 7 bases from V and 2 from J, leaving 11 bases between them. The length of the CDR3 is 13 residues. CDR3 region: CASTLGVQETQYF. The CDR3 DNA sequence: TGTGCCAGCACCCTTGGAGTACAAGAGACCCAGTACTTC.

This chain links TRBV2 with TRBJ2-3; 9 nucleotides match TRBD2. Trimming took 4 bases from V and 0 from J; bases not matched to a gene: 2. This CDR3 spans 15 amino acids. Germline CDR1 SNHLY, CDR2 FYNNEI. CDR3 coding DNA: TGTGCCAGCAGTGTTACTAGCGGGAGCACAGATACGCAGTATTTT. Its translation: CASSVTSGSTDTQYF. The complete variable domain, with remaining parts taken from reference TRBV2 and TRBJ2-3, reads EPEVTQTPSHQVTQMGQEVILRCVPISNHLYFYWYRQILGQKVEFLVSFYNNEISEKSEIFDDQFSVERPDGSNFTLKIRSTKLEDSAMYFCASSVTSGSTDTQYFGPGTRLTVL.

The chain couples TRBV15 to TRBJ1-1; 7 bases are shared with TRBD1. The CDR3 is made up of 15 amino acids. In germline, CDR1 is LNHNV, CDR2 YYDKDF (reference sequence). Trimming at V came to 4 bases and at J to 7 bases, leaving 12 bases not matched to a gene. CDR3 in DNA: TGTGCCACCAGCACGACTGGACAGGCTACTGTTGAAGCTTTCTTT. Protein sequence: CATSTTGQATVEAFF.

The rearrangement uses TRBV4-1 and TRBJ2-1; 7 bases line up with TRBD1. From germline, CDR1 is MGHRA and CDR2 YSYEKL. The CDR3 totals 13 residues. V lost 6 bases and J lost 5; bases outside the gene matches: 4. The CDR3 protein is CASRQTGDNEQFF. Written as DNA, the CDR3 is TGCGCCAGCAGGCAAACAGGGGACAATGAGCAGTTCTTC.

This chain joins TRBV18 and TRBJ1-5; the D gene is possibly TRBD1 (5 bases). The CDR3 contains 15 residues. CDR1 and CDR2 (germline): KGHSH, LQKENI. V was trimmed by 6 bases and J by 3 bases, leaving 15 bases between them. The CDR3 nucleotides read TGTGCCAGCTCCCCTCAAGCGGGGACCAATCAGCCCCAGCATTTT. It codes for CASSPQAGTNQPQHF.

V usage is TRBV3-1 (or the pseudogene TRBV3-2) and J usage is TRBJ2-2; D possibly corresponds to TRBD1 (5 bases). Germline lookup yields CDR1 LGHDT and CDR2 YNNKEL (reference sequence). The ends were cut back, 7 bases at V and 6 bases at J, with 12 bases in the middle. This CDR3 comprises 13 residues. The CDR3 loop is CASKAGPPGELFF. CDR3 sequence (DNA): TGTGCCAGCAAGGCAGGGCCTCCCGGGGAGCTGTTTTTT.

This sequence joins TRBV18 and TRBJ1-3; D is undetermined. Germline V CDR1 and CDR2: KGHSH, LQKENI. The V and J ends lost 3 bases and 0 bases respectively, with 15 bases between them. This CDR3 is built from 17 residues. The CDR3 protein is CASSPEVGLFSGNTIYF. CDR3 DNA: TGTGCCAGCTCACCGGAGGTGGGCCTTTTCTCTGGAAACACCATATATTTT.

The chain uses TRBV21-1 and TRBJ2-7; the D call TRBD2 from the table was never checked on the DNA. TRBV21-1 is a listed pseudogene. The CDR3 runs to 14 residues. CDR3 residues: CASSNLRHRREQYF. The DNA for the CDR3 is TGTGCCAGCAGCAACCTACGCCACCGGCGGGAGCAGTACTTC.

Turning to this clone: The identical CDR3 is also encoded by other nucleotide sequences in the sample. The V and J genes are TRBV18 and TRBJ1-2; 9 bases align to TRBD1. V was pared by 3 bases and J by 4 bases, with 0 bases of the junction left unmatched. The CDR3 covers 13 residues. The germline CDR1 and CDR2 sequences are KGHSH and LQKENI. CDR3 region: CASSPDRGYGYTF. CDR3 sequence (DNA): TGTGCCAGCTCACCGGACAGGGGCTATGGCTACACCTTC.

V is TRBV12-3 or TRBV12-4 and J is TRBJ1-2, with a weak D call TRBD1 (6 bases). This CDR3 contains 13 residues. Deletions cut 6 bases from V and 5 bases from J, with 13 bases between. CDR3 coding DNA: TGTGCCAGCAGCCAGGGGATGCGATATGGCTACACCTTC. This sequence encodes CASSQGMRYGYTF.

This chain uses TRBV12-3 or TRBV12-4 with TRBJ1-2, with D possibly matching TRBD1 (6 bases). Trimming took off 1 base at V and 3 bases at J, with 6 bases between the two ends. CDR3 size: 13 residues. The CDR3 bases are TGTGCCAGCAGTTTAGGGACAGACTATGGCTACACCTTC. It is translated as CASSLGTDYGYTF.

The J gene is TRBJ1-1, the V gene TRBV3-1 (or the pseudogene TRBV3-2); the match to TRBD1 covers 11 bases. CDR1 is LGHDT and CDR2 is YNNKEL in the germline V gene (reference sequence). The CDR3 is 15 residues long. With 4 bases clipped from V and 6 bases from J, the junction kept 7 bases outside the gene matches. The DNA for the CDR3 is TGTGCCAGCAGCCTGGGACAGGGGGGTTCGGCTGAAGCTTTCTTT. Translated: CASSLGQGGSAEAFF.